The next 25 T cell receptor beta chains were all read from a single sample in a study of CD8 T cells in ankylosing spondylitis. TCRdb redid the calling of the 5' RACE reads with MiXCR, one entry per CDR3 protein. This table has about 130,000 distinct CDR3 sequences, about 7.3% appearing once. Input material: blood, either unsorted or a sorted T cell fraction (not recorded which). These receptors all come from a female donor with ankylosing spondylitis or in good health (not recorded which).

The chain uses TRBV12-3 or TRBV12-4 and TRBJ2-3, with D perhaps given as TRBD1 or TRBD2 (5 bases each). V dropped 5 bases and J dropped 4 bases, with 13 bases sitting between them. The CDR3 is 14 amino acids. The CDR3 DNA reads TGTGCCAGCAGTAGAGGGGCTGGGGCAGATACGCAGTATTTT. Translated, it gives CASSRGAGADTQYF.

Ten or more counts support this clonotype. This chain joins TRBV5-1 and TRBJ1-1; no definite D call. V was clipped by 3 bases and J by 6 bases, with 18 bases between them. The germline CDR1 and CDR2 sequences are SGHRS and YFSETQ. The CDR3 runs 15 residues. CDR3 nucleotides: TGCGCCAGCAGCTGGAAGGAGGTTTTAACAGCTGAAGCTTTCTTT. Encoded protein: CASSWKEVLTAEAFF.

This clonotype was seen many times. The chain links TRBV6-5 to TRBJ2-7; TRBD2 aligns across 7 bases. Germline CDR1 is MNHEY and CDR2 is SVGAGI. V was pared by 7 bases and J by 5 bases, with 5 bases of the junction left unmatched. The CDR3 is 12 amino acids. The DNA of the CDR3 is TGTGCCAGCAACGCGGGGGAGAACGAGCAGTACTTC. It codes for CASNAGENEQYF.

In this sample, this clonotype turned up many times. The rearrangement uses TRBV7-2 and TRBJ1-2; the D gene is possibly TRBD1 (6 bases). Germline V lookup: CDR1 SGHTA, CDR2 FQGNSA. This CDR3 region has 14 residues. V lost 5 bases and J lost 4, with 14 bases in between. The CDR3 loop is CASSPMGASYGYTF. For the CDR3, the DNA is TGTGCCAGCAGCCCCATGGGGGCCTCCTATGGCTACACCTTC.

This clonotype was detected only a few times. A junction boundary mismatches the germline segment, possibly from a read error. The rearrangement links TRBV6-6 to TRBJ1-1, with D perhaps matching TRBD1 (6 bases). CDR3 length: 13 residues. The V gene's germline CDR1 is MNHNY and CDR2 SVGAGI (reference sequence). For the CDR3, the DNA is TGTGCCGGCAGTGGGGGCGAGAACACTGAAGCTTTCTTT. Protein sequence: CAGSGGENTEAFF.

This clonotype was seen many times. V is TRBV5-1 and J is TRBJ1-2; D gene ambiguous. V was pared by 0 bases and J by 7 bases, with 7 bases between. CDR1 and CDR2 (germline): SGHRS, YFSETQ. The CDR3 has 12 residues. Here the CDR3 reads CASSLEAGGYTF. The CDR3 DNA follows: TGCGCCAGCAGCTTGGAGGCGGGTGGCTACACCTTC.

The sample holds many counts of this clonotype. This CDR3 is CASSFPQGGEQYF. CDR3 nucleotides: TGTGCCAGCAGCTTCCCACAGGGTGGCGAGCAGTACTTC. The chain carries TRBV7-9 and TRBJ2-7; maybe TRBD1 (6 bases). CDR1 is SEHNR, CDR2 FQNEAQ, per germline (reference sequence). The CDR3 runs 13 residues. V was clipped by 3 bases and J by 6 bases, with 12 bases between them.

This clonotype was observed many times. This chain's CDR3 is CASSPRSQGSYEQYF. CDR3 nucleotide sequence: TGTGCCAGCAGCCCTCGGAGCCAGGGGAGCTACGAGCAGTACTTC. The chain carries TRBV11-1 and TRBJ2-7; D may be TRBD1 (6 bases). This CDR3 has 15 amino acids. Germline V gives CDR1 SGHAT, CDR2 FQDESV (reference sequence). V lost 5 bases and J lost 3, with 17 bases in between.

This clonotype was counted at least ten times. V usage is TRBV6-5 and J usage is TRBJ2-4; 7 positions match TRBD1. Per the germline V gene, CDR1 is MNHEY and CDR2 is SVGAGI. The V gene end was trimmed by 3 bases and the J gene end by 0 bases; junction bases not matched to a gene: 5. The CDR3 is made up of 16 amino acids. CDR3 amino acids: CASSYLAGGAKNIQYF. The CDR3 nucleotides are TGTGCCAGCAGTTATCTGGCAGGGGGAGCCAAAAACATTCAGTACTTC.

This clonotype was seen ten or more times. The chain recombines TRBV29-1 with TRBJ1-4; tentatively, D is TRBD1 (5 bases). Germline CDR1 and CDR2: SQVTM and ANQGSEA. V was shortened by 6 bases and J by 8 bases, with 10 bases between the two germline ends. The CDR3 contains 11 residues. The CDR3 spells CSVGAGEKLFF. The CDR3 nucleotides are TGCAGCGTGGGAGCAGGGGAAAAACTGTTTTTT.

The rearrangement joins TRBV5-1 to TRBJ1-4; D might be TRBD1 (6 bases). Trimming stripped 3 bases from V and 3 bases from J, with 12 bases between. The CDR3 consists of 15 residues. In germline, CDR1 is SGHRS, CDR2 YFSETQ. CDR3 nucleotide sequence: TGCGCCAGCAGCTCAGGACAGCCGCCTAATGAAAAACTGTTTTTT. Its protein is CASSSGQPPNEKLFF.

Ten or more counts support this clonotype. J is TRBJ2-1 and V is TRBV28; unclear D gene. The CDR3 sequence is 17 residues long. V was shortened by 3 bases and J by 0 bases, with 15 bases between the two germline ends. Germline-derived CDR1 and CDR2 are MDHEN and SYDVKM. The CDR3 protein is CASSLEGRISSYNEQFF. The CDR3 coding sequence is TGTGCCAGCAGTTTGGAAGGGCGCATAAGCTCCTACAATGAGCAGTTCTTC.

This clonotype was seen at least ten times. The chain employs TRBV7-8 and TRBJ1-4; D remains unclear. Germline V gene lookup returns CDR1 SGHVS and CDR2 FQNEAQ. Trimming pared 1 base from V and 4 bases from J, leaving 10 bases between. CDR3 length: 15 amino acids. CDR3 nucleotides: TGTGCCAGCAGCTTAGGGCAGCATTTTAATGAAAAACTGTTTTTT. It encodes CASSLGQHFNEKLFF.

The chain couples TRBV6-4 to TRBJ1-5, with TRBD1 as a possible D gene (5 bases). V dropped 1 base and J dropped 7 bases, with 17 bases sitting between them. CDR1 and CDR2 from the germline V gene are MRHNA and SNTAGT. This CDR3 is built from 16 residues. CDR3 amino acids: CASSDLYGGDLQPQHF. For the CDR3, the DNA is TGTGCCAGCAGTGACTTGTACGGGGGGGACCTCCAGCCCCAGCATTTT.

This chain's CDR3 is CATSPRGPSNEQFF. The CDR3 region has the DNA TGTGCCACCAGTCCGAGGGGCCCATCAAATGAGCAGTTCTTC. This chain connects TRBV24-1 to TRBJ2-1; either TRBD1 or TRBD2 may fit D (5 bases each). This CDR3 contains 14 residues. CDR1 is KGHDR, CDR2 SFDVKD, per germline. Trimming stripped 6 bases from V and 7 bases from J, with 15 bases between.

This clonotype has ten or more counts. The chain joins TRBV20-1 to TRBJ1-2; perhaps TRBD1 as D (6 bases). The CDR3 loop spans 13 amino acids. V lost 2 bases, J lost 8 bases, and 15 bases lay in between. Germline assignment: CDR1 DFQATT and CDR2 SNEGSKA (reference sequence). CDR3 in amino acids: CSARPGGAGGYTF. The DNA for the CDR3 is TGCAGTGCTAGACCCGGGGGGGCGGGCGGCTACACCTTC.

This clonotype was seen many times. The gene calls are TRBV20-1 and TRBJ1-2, with a tentative D call TRBD1 (6 bases). This CDR3 is built from 15 residues. CDR1 is DFQATT and CDR2 is SNEGSKA in the germline V gene (reference sequence). Trimming took off 1 base at V and 0 bases at J, with 12 bases between the two ends. The CDR3, as DNA: TGCAGTGCTAGAGTAACAGGGCAGGCTAACTATGGCTACACCTTC. As protein: CSARVTGQANYGYTF.

This clonotype was picked up many times. The chain uses TRBV29-1 and TRBJ1-2; D gene ambiguous. This CDR3 is built from 12 residues. CDR1 and CDR2 from the germline V gene are SQVTM and ANQGSEA. V gave up 0 bases and J gave up 6 bases, with 8 bases separating them. In DNA form, the CDR3 reads TGCAGCGTTGAAGACCCCGAGGATGGCTACACCTTC. Amino acids: CSVEDPEDGYTF.

This clonotype was picked up many times. The rearrangement joins TRBV27 to TRBJ1-3; D remains ambiguous. This CDR3 is built from 15 residues. Germline V gene sequence: CDR1 MNHEY, CDR2 SMNVEV (reference sequence). V lost 8 bases to trimming and J lost 0 bases, with 14 bases between them. This CDR3 is CASSFVPLSGNTIYF. The CDR3 nucleotides read TGTGCCAGCTCCTTCGTACCCCTCTCTGGAAACACCATATATTTT.

In its sample, this clonotype was seen many times. The rearrangement links TRBV12-3 or TRBV12-4 to TRBJ2-7; 7 bases are shared with TRBD1. CDR3 length: 16 residues. The junction had 9 bases not matched to a gene; V was cut back by 4 bases and J by 0 bases. CDR3 nucleotides: TGTGCCAGCAGTTCCCAAAGGGCAGGGGGCTCCTACGAGCAGTACTTC. Amino acids: CASSSQRAGGSYEQYF.

Points on this clonotype: A much larger clone lies one base from this, so it may be a read error. The final CDR3 position lacks the conserved phenylalanine or tryptophan, pointing to a likely read error. V and J are TRBV5-1 and TRBJ2-1, with D uncertain. CDR3 length equals 12 residues. Between the trimmed V and J ends, which lost 5 bases and 9 bases, there was a span of 12 bases. Germline-derived CDR1 and CDR2 are SGHRS and YFSETQ. The CDR3 sequence is CASRPSLGEQFS. The CDR3 nucleotides are TGCGCCAGCAGGCCGTCCTTGGGTGAGCAGTTCTCC.

This clonotype was observed a few times. The genes are TRBV30 and TRBJ2-7; possibly TRBD1 or TRBD2 for D (5 bases each). Germline loops: CDR1 GTSNPN, CDR2 SVGIG (reference sequence). Trimming stripped 1 base from V and 9 bases from J, with 16 bases between. The CDR3 has 13 amino acids. As DNA, the CDR3 is TGTGCCTGGAGTGGGGGGTCTCGGGATCCGCAGTACTTC. This sequence encodes CAWSGGSRDPQYF.

In this sample, this clonotype turned up a few times. The rearrangement links TRBV7-9 to TRBJ1-3; D gene ambiguous. The germline V and J ends were trimmed by 5 bases and 0 bases, with 11 bases remaining between them. Per the germline V gene, CDR1 is SEHNR and CDR2 is FQNEAQ (reference sequence). The CDR3 has 15 residues. CDR3 sequence: CASSPYPVSGNTIYF. The CDR3 coding sequence is TGTGCCAGCAGCCCCTACCCCGTCTCTGGAAACACCATATATTTT.

This clonotype was detected ten times or more. This chain uses TRBV20-1 with TRBJ2-3, with 7 bases matching TRBD1. The J segment lost 3 bases and the V segment lost 4 bases, leaving 7 bases of the junction unmatched. The CDR3 is 14 residues long. Germline CDR1 is DFQATT and CDR2 is SNEGSKA (reference sequence). The CDR3 loop reads CSATSAGGTDTQYF. Here the CDR3 DNA reads TGCAGTGCTACGAGCGCAGGGGGAACAGATACGCAGTATTTT.

At least ten counts were recorded for this clonotype. The chain employs TRBV6-5 and TRBJ1-1; 11 bases map to TRBD1. CDR3 length equals 19 residues. Germline CDR1 MNHEY, CDR2 SVGAGI. V lost 3 bases, J lost 0 bases, and 12 bases stayed unmatched. In nucleotides, the CDR3 is TGTGCCAGCAGTTATGCAGGACAGGGGGCGGTTATCATGAACACTGAAGCTTTCTTT. It yields the protein CASSYAGQGAVIMNTEAFF.